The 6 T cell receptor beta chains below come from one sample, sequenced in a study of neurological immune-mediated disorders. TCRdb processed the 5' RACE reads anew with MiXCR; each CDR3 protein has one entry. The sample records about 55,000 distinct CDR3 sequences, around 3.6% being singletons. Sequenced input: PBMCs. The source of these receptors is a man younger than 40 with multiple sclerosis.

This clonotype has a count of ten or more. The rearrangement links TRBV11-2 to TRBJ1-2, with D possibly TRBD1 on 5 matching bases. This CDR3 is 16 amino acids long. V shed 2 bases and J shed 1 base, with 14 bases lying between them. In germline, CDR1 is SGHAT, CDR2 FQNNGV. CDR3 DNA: TGTGCCAGCAGCTTACCCAGGGAGGGGTTTAACTATGGCTACACCTTC. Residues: CASSLPREGFNYGYTF.

Written as DNA, the CDR3 is TGTGCCAGCAGCCCGGGGGTTACAGGGACAGCTTTCTTT. Translated: CASSPGVTGTAFF. J is TRBJ1-1 and V is TRBV7-3, with D maybe TRBD1 (6 bases). Germline CDR1 is SGHTA and CDR2 is FQGTGA. The CDR3 is 13 residues long. V was trimmed by 5 bases and J by 10 bases, leaving 17 bases between them.

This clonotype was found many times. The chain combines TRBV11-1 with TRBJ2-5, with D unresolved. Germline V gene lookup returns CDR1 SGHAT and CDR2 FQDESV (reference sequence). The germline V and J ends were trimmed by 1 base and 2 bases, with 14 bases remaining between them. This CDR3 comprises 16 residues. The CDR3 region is CASSLGGGSIQETQYF. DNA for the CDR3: TGTGCCAGCAGCTTAGGTGGTGGCAGCATACAAGAGACCCAGTACTTC.

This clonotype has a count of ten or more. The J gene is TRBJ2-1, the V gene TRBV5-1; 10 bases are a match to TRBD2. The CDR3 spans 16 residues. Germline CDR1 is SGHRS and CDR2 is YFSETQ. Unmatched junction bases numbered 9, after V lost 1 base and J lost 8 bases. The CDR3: CASSLSPLAGEDEQFF. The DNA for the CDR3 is TGCGCCAGCAGCTTGTCACCCCTAGCGGGAGAAGATGAGCAGTTCTTC.

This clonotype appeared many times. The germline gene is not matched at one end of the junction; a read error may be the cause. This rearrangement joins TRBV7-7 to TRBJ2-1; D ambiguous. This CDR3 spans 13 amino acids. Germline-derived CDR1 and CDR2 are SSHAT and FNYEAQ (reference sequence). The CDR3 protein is CASSESVSTEQFF. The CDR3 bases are TGTGCTAGCAGCGAGAGTGTCAGTACTGAGCAGTTCTTC.

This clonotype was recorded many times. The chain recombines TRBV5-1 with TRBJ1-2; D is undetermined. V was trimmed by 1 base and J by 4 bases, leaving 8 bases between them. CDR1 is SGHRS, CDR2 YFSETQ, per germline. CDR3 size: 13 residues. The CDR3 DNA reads TGCGCCAGCAGCTTGTCTGACCTCTATGGCTACACCTTC. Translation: CASSLSDLYGYTF.